This T cell receptor beta chain was identified during a study of graft-versus-host responses after intestinal transplantation. Libraries were prepared by immunoSEQ multiplex PCR; TCRdb keeps only in-frame clonotypes and omits some of them. The sample consists of about 40,000 clones, roughly 89% of them appearing once. The germline CDR1 and CDR2 sequences are MGHRA and YSYEKL. This CDR3 has 15 residues. The V end lost 3 bases, the J end lost 1 base, and 11 bases lay between the germline ends. Source: PBMCs, taken 267 days after transplant. This chain connects TRBV4-1 to TRBJ2-3; D perhaps matches TRBD1 (5 bases). This TCR derives from a human patient who received an intestinal transplant, so some T cells may come from the graft donor. The CDR3: CASSQVEGGTDTQYF. In nucleotides, the CDR3 is TGCGCCAGCAGCCAGGTGGAAGGGGGCACAGATACGCAGTATTTT.